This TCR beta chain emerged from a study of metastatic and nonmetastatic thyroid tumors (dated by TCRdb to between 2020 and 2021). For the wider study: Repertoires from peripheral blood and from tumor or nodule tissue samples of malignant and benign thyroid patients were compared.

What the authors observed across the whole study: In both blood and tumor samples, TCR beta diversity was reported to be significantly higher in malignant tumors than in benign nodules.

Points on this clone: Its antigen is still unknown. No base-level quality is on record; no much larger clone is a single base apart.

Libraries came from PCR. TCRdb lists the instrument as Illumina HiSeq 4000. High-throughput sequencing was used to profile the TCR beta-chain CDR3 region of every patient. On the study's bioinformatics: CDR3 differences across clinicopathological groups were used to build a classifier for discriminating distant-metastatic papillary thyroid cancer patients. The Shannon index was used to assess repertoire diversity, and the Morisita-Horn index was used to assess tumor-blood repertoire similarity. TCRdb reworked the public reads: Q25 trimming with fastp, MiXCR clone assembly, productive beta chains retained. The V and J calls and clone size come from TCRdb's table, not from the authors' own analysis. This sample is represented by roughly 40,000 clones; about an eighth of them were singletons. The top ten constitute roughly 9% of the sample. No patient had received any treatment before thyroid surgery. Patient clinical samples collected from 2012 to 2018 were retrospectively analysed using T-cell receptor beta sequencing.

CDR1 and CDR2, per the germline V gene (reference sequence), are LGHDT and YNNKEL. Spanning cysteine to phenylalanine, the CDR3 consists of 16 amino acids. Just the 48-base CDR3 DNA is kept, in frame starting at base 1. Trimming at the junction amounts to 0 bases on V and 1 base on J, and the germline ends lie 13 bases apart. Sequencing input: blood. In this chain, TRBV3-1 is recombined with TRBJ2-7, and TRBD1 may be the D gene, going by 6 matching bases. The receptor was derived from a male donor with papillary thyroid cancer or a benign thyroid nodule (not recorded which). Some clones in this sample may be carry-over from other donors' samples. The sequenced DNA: TGTGCCAGCAGCCAAGATTTGTTCGGACAGTCCTACGAGCAGTACTTC. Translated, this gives CASSQDLFGQSYEQYF.